What follows is one TCR beta chain and its context. Its antigen is unknown. It was about 10^5 TCR templates that were assayed per sample. Repertoires were generated with immunoSEQ multiplex PCR, while TCRdb's copy carries only in-frame clones and drops some. The sample carries roughly 62,000 clones, less than 80% recorded once. This CDR3 has 12 residues. CDR1 MNHEY and CDR2 SVGAGI come from the germline V gene. Trimming took 6 bases from V and 6 from J, leaving 11 bases between them. This specimen comes from a study of siplizumab effects on memory and regulatory T cells. Study-level points and caveats: Where siplizumab was present, mappable alloreactive CD4+ clones averaged 68.8% Treg-derived, compared with around 27% in controls. Major contributors to the alloresponse seemed to be naive T cells, which also appeared more diverse than memory cells.

The sequenced sample was memory CD4+ T cells sorted from blood. This chain uses TRBV6-5 with TRBJ1-1; no clear D. This clonotype originated in a human donor in good health. Here the CDR3 DNA reads TGTGCCAGCAGCCCGCGATATGCTGAAGCTTTCTTT. Translated: CASSPRYAEAFF.